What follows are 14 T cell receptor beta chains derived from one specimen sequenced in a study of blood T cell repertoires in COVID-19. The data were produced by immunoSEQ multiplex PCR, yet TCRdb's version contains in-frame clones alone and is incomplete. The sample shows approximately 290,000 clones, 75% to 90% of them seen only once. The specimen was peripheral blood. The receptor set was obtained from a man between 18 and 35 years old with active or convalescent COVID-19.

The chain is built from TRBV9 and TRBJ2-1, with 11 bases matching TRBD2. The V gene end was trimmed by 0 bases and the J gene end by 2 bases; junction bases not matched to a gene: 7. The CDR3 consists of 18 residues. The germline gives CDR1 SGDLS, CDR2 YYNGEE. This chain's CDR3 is CASSVDAGTSGPYNEQFF. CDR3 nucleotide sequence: TGTGCCAGCAGCGTAGACGCGGGGACTAGCGGCCCCTACAATGAGCAGTTCTTC.

In nucleotides, the CDR3 is TGTGCCAGCAGCTTCAAGAGGGACAATCAGCCCCAGCATTTT. Protein product: CASSFKRDNQPQHF. The V gene is TRBV7-2, the J gene TRBJ1-5; no reliable D call. V lost 3 bases to trimming and J lost 3 bases, with 9 bases between them. The germline V gene encodes CDR1 SGHTA and CDR2 FQGNSA. There are 14 residues in the CDR3.

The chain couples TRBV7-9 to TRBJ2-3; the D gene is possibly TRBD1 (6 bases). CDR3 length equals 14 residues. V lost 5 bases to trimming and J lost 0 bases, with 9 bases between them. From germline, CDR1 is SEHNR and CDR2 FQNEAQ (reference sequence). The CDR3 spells CASSQGQSTDTQYF. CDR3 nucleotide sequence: TGTGCCAGCAGCCAGGGACAAAGCACAGATACGCAGTATTTT.

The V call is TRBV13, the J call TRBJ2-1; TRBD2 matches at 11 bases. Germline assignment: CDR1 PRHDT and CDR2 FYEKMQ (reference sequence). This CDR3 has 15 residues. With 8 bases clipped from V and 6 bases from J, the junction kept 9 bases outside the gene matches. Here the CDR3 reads CASGWLAGGFNEQFF. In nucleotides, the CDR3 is TGTGCCAGCGGATGGCTAGCGGGAGGCTTCAATGAGCAGTTCTTC.

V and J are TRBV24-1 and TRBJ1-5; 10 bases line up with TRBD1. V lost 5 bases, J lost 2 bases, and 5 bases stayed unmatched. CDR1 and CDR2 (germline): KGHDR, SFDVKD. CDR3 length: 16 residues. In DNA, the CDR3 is TGTGCCACCAGTGCAACTGGACAGGGGGGCAATCAGCCCCAGCATTTT. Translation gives CATSATGQGGNQPQHF.

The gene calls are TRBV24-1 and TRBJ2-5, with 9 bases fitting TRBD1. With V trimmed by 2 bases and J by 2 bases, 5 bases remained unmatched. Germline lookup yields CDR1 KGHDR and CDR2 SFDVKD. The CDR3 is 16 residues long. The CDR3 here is CATSDSRTGDQETQYF. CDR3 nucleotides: TGTGCCACCAGTGATTCCAGGACAGGGGATCAAGAGACCCAGTACTTC.

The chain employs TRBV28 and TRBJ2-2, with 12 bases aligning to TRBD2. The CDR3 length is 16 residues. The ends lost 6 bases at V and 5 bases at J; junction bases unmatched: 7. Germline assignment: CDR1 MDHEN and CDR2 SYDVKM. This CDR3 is CASSGLAGFWTGELFF. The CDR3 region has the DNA TGTGCCAGCAGCGGACTAGCGGGATTTTGGACCGGGGAGCTGTTTTTT.

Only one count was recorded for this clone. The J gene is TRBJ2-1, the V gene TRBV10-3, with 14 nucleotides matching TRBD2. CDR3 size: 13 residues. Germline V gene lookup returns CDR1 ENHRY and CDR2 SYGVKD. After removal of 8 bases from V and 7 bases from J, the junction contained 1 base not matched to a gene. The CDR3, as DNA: TGTGCCATCGGGACTAGCGGGGGTAATGAGCAGTTCTTC. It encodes CAIGTSGGNEQFF.

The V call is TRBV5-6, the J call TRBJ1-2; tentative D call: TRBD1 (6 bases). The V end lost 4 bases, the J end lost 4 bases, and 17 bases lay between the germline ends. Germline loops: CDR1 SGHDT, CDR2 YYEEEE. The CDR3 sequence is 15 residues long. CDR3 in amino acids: CASSGFRGSPYGYTF. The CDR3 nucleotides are TGTGCCAGCAGCGGATTCAGGGGATCTCCCTATGGCTACACCTTC.

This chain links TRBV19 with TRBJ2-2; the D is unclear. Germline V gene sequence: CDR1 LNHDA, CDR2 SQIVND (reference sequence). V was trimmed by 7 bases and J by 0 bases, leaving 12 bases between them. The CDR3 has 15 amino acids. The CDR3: CASIGGIANTGELFF. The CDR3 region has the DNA TGTGCCAGTATAGGCGGCATAGCGAACACCGGGGAGCTGTTTTTT. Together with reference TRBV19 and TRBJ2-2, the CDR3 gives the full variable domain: DGGITQSPKYLFRKEGQNVTLSCEQNLNHDAMYWYRQDPGQGLRLIYYSQIVNDFQKGDIAEGYSVSREKKESFPLTVTSAQKNPTAFYLCASIGGIANTGELFFGEGSRLTVL.

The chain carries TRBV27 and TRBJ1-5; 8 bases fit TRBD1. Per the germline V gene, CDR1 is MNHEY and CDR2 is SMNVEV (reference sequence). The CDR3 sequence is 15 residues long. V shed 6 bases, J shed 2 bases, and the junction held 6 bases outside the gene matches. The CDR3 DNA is TGTGCCAGCAGCACCGGGACAGGAGGCAATCAGCCCCAGCATTTT. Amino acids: CASSTGTGGNQPQHF.

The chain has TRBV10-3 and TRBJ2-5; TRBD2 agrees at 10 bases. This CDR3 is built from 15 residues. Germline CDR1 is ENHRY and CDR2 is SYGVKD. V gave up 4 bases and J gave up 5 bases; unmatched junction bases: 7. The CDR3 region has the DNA TGTGCCATCAGTGTTAAACTAGCGGGAAGCGAGACCCAGTACTTC. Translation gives CAISVKLAGSETQYF.

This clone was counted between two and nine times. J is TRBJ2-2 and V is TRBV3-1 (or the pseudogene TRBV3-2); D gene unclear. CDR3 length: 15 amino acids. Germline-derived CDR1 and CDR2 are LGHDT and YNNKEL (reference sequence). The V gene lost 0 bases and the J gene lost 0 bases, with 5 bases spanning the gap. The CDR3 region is CASSQETSNTGELFF. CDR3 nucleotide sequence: TGTGCCAGCAGCCAAGAAACATCGAACACCGGGGAGCTGTTTTTT.

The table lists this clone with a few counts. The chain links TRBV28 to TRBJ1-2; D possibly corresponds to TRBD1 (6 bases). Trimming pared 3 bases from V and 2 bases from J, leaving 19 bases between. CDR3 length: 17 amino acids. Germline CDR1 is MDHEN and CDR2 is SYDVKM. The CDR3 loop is CASSFLSPGRGNYGYTF. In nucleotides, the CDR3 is TGTGCCAGCAGTTTTTTGTCACCCGGAAGGGGGAACTATGGCTACACCTTC.